Following are 26 T cell receptor beta chains from one sample sequenced in a study of blood T cell repertoires in COVID-19. Method: immunoSEQ multiplex PCR; TCRdb's copy keeps in-frame clones and lacks some. This table has roughly 240,000 clones, roughly 86% appearing once. The sample was peripheral blood. The receptors originated from a woman aged 55-69 years who had recovered from COVID-19.

This chain joins TRBV28 and TRBJ2-1, with D tentatively TRBD1 (6 bases). CDR3 length: 17 amino acids. Germline V gene lookup returns CDR1 MDHEN and CDR2 SYDVKM. V was shortened by 5 bases and J by 9 bases, with 26 bases between the two germline ends. The CDR3 protein is CASSPHPTGNRDSEQFF. The DNA for the CDR3 is TGTGCCAGCAGTCCCCACCCCACAGGGAACCGTGACAGTGAGCAGTTCTTC.

Remarks on this clone: The junction departs from germline at one end; a sequencing error may be responsible. The chain is built from TRBV5-1 and TRBJ2-1; D perhaps matches TRBD2 (6 bases). CDR3 length: 13 amino acids. Germline V lookup: CDR1 SGHRS, CDR2 YFSETQ. This chain's CDR3 is CASSLELDEGGFF. CDR3 bases: TGCGCCAGCAGTTTGGAGTTGGACGAGGGAGGGTTCTTC.

The rearrangement links TRBV6-6 to TRBJ2-7; tentative D call: TRBD1 (8 bases). Germline CDR1 MNHNY, CDR2 SVGAGI (reference sequence). V lost 7 bases and J lost 0, with 16 bases in between. The CDR3 runs to 15 residues. The CDR3: CASTPQGGSSYEQYF. For the CDR3, the DNA is TGTGCCAGCACCCCACAGGGGGGGAGCTCCTACGAGCAGTACTTC.

This clone was seen a single time. This sequence joins TRBV10-3 and TRBJ1-1, with D perhaps TRBD1 (5 bases). The CDR3 spans 14 residues. Trimming left V 3 bases short and J 3 bases short, with 11 bases between. CDR1 is ENHRY and CDR2 is SYGVKD in the germline V gene. CDR3 sequence (DNA): TGTGCCATCAGTGACCAGACAGTAGACACTGAAGCTTTCTTT. This sequence encodes CAISDQTVDTEAFF.

The chain carries TRBV7-2 and TRBJ1-1; perhaps TRBD1 as D (5 bases). The CDR3 is 15 residues long. Germline-derived CDR1 and CDR2 are SGHTA and FQGNSA. The V gene lost 1 base and the J gene lost 6 bases, with 15 bases spanning the gap. The CDR3 is CASSLVPGAGAEAFF. CDR3 bases: TGTGCCAGCAGCTTAGTCCCCGGGGCGGGGGCTGAAGCTTTCTTT.

This sequence joins TRBV7-9 and TRBJ1-5; D is unclear. Germline-derived CDR1 and CDR2 are SEHNR and FQNEAQ (reference sequence). V was shortened by 1 base and J by 4 bases, with 8 bases between the two germline ends. The CDR3 has 14 residues. CDR3 loop: CASSLVGPNQPQHF. The CDR3 DNA reads TGTGCCAGCAGCTTAGTTGGGCCGAATCAGCCCCAGCATTTT.

This clone was seen a handful of times. The chain recombines TRBV28 with TRBJ1-5; 11 bases match TRBD1. CDR3 length equals 16 residues. V shed 5 bases and J 5 bases; nucleotides not matched to a gene: 8. From germline, CDR1 is MDHEN and CDR2 SYDVKM. CDR3 nucleotide sequence: TGTGCCAGCAGTCCCACCGGGACAGGGGGAGATCAGCCCCAGCATTTT. It specifies CASSPTGTGGDQPQHF.

This clone came up once. This chain uses TRBV6-5 with TRBJ2-1; D possibly corresponds to TRBD2 (7 bases). The germline CDR1 and CDR2 sequences are MNHEY and SVGAGI. Trimming took 6 bases from V and 4 from J, leaving 10 bases between them. The length of the CDR3 is 13 residues. CDR3 loop: CASRGGRYNEQFF. Here the CDR3 DNA reads TGTGCCAGCAGGGGGGGGCGGTACAATGAGCAGTTCTTC.

The rearrangement uses TRBV6-5 and TRBJ1-3; tentative D call: TRBD1 (6 bases). V lost 0 bases and J 6 bases, leaving 12 bases between the germline ends. The CDR3 is 15 amino acids. Per germline, CDR1 MNHEY and CDR2 SVGAGI. The CDR3 here is CASSYSWGLENTIYF. CDR3 nucleotides: TGTGCCAGCAGTTACTCGTGGGGGCTCGAAAACACCATATATTTT.

CDR3 nucleotides: TGTGCCAGCAGTTACCCGTCTAGCGGGTTCCACGAGCAGTACTTC. Translated, it gives CASSYPSSGFHEQYF. The V call is TRBV6-5, the J call TRBJ2-7, with 8 bases fitting TRBD2. Germline trimming cut 2 bases from V and 5 bases from J; bases unmatched to any gene: 8. Germline lookup yields CDR1 MNHEY and CDR2 SVGAGI. The CDR3 runs 15 residues.

This chain links TRBV3-1 (or the pseudogene TRBV3-2) with TRBJ1-2; D perhaps matches TRBD1 (6 bases). Trimming cost V 4 bases and J 2 bases, with 8 bases left between them. There are 13 residues in the CDR3. Per germline, CDR1 LGHDT and CDR2 YNNKEL (reference sequence). CDR3 loop: CASSLTGNYGYTF. The CDR3 bases are TGTGCCAGCAGCCTTACAGGGAACTATGGCTACACCTTC.

This clone was detected once. The CDR3 spells CASTLLRVRGTDTQYF. In DNA, the CDR3 is TGTGCCAGCACCCTCCTTAGGGTGCGGGGTACAGATACGCAGTATTTT. This rearrangement joins TRBV7-2 to TRBJ2-3; a weak D match, TRBD2 (6 bases). The CDR3 runs 16 residues. Looked up from germline, CDR1 is SGHTA and CDR2 is FQGNSA. V gave up 7 bases and J gave up 3 bases, with 20 bases separating them.

This clone appeared a single time. The V and J genes are TRBV19 and TRBJ1-5; D gene unclear. There are 14 residues in the CDR3. V lost 7 bases and J lost 3, with 13 bases in between. Germline CDR1 LNHDA, CDR2 SQIVND (reference sequence). CDR3 protein: CASTPGGYNQPQHF. CDR3 DNA: TGTGCCAGTACCCCTGGCGGATACAATCAGCCCCAGCATTTT.

This rearrangement joins TRBV7-9 to TRBJ1-2; 7 positions match TRBD1. The CDR3 has 14 amino acids. Trimming at V came to 5 bases and at J to 2 bases, leaving 5 bases not matched to a gene. Germline loops: CDR1 SEHNR, CDR2 FQNEAQ (reference sequence). The CDR3 here is CASSAGGSNYGYTF. CDR3 DNA sequence: TGTGCCAGCAGCGCAGGGGGATCCAACTATGGCTACACCTTC.

This chain links TRBV5-3 with TRBJ1-5; perhaps TRBD1 as D (5 bases). TRBV5-3 is identified as an open reading frame with a role that is uncertain. The length of the CDR3 is 17 residues. V lost 0 bases and J 2 bases, leaving 15 bases between the germline ends. The CDR3 nucleotides are TGTGCCAGAAGCTTGGGGCAGGGAGGTGCGGGCAATCAGCCCCAGCATTTT. This codes for CARSLGQGGAGNQPQHF.

The chain has TRBV11-3 and TRBJ2-7; no clear D. The CDR3 runs 13 residues. The germline V gene has CDR1 SGHNT and CDR2 YENEEA. Trimming took off 5 bases at V and 2 bases at J, with 10 bases between the two ends. In nucleotides, the CDR3 is TGTGCCAGCAGCCCCGGTAGCACCTACGAGCAGTACTTC. Amino acid sequence: CASSPGSTYEQYF.

The chain recombines TRBV5-1 with TRBJ2-2; 8 bases align to TRBD2. Per the germline V gene, CDR1 is SGHRS and CDR2 is YFSETQ. CDR3 length: 16 amino acids. Trimming removed 7 bases from V and 0 bases from J; junction bases left unmatched: 8. The DNA for the CDR3 is TGCGCCAGCCACCGAACGGGGGGGACGAACACCGGGGAGCTGTTTTTT. This sequence encodes CASHRTGGTNTGELFF.

This chain joins TRBV2 and TRBJ2-2; D ambiguous. This CDR3 region has 14 residues. Trimming shortened V by 3 bases and J by 7 bases, and 12 bases separated the two germline ends. CDR1 and CDR2 from the germline V gene are SNHLY and FYNNEI. The CDR3 DNA sequence: TGTGCCAGCAGTGATTTGGTAGATGGCGGGGAGCTGTTTTTT. This codes for CASSDLVDGGELFF.

V usage is TRBV29-1 and J usage is TRBJ1-2; D is perhaps TRBD1 (5 bases). This CDR3 comprises 11 residues. The germline gives CDR1 SQVTM, CDR2 ANQGSEA. The germline V and J ends were trimmed by 7 bases and 6 bases, with 12 bases remaining between them. CDR3 sequence: CSADDRDGYTF. Written as DNA, the CDR3 is TGCAGCGCCGACGACAGAGATGGCTACACCTTC. The complete variable domain, with remaining parts taken from reference TRBV29-1 and TRBJ1-2, reads SAVISQKPSRDICQRGTSLTIQCQVDSQVTMMFWYRQQPGQSLTLIATANQGSEATYESGFVIDKFPISRPNLTFSTLTVSNMSPEDSSIYLCSADDRDGYTFGSGTRLTVV.

This clone was counted a single time. The chain employs TRBV4-2 and TRBJ2-5, with 7 bases identical to TRBD2. In germline, CDR1 is LGHNA, CDR2 YNFKEQ. Trimming removed 3 bases from V and 0 bases from J; junction bases left unmatched: 1. The CDR3 sequence is 14 residues long. CDR3 in DNA: TGTGCCAGCAGCCAGGGGGGGGACCAAGAGACCCAGTACTTC. Amino acids: CASSQGGDQETQYF.

The rearrangement links TRBV14 to TRBJ1-1, with TRBD1 as a possible D gene (6 bases). Germline-derived CDR1 and CDR2 are SGHDN and FVKESK. Deletions cut 1 base from V and 4 bases from J, with 13 bases between. This CDR3 spans 15 amino acids. This chain's CDR3 is CASSQVAGVGTEAFF. CDR3 nucleotide sequence: TGTGCCAGCAGCCAAGTGGCAGGGGTCGGCACTGAAGCTTTCTTT.

This chain uses TRBV19 with TRBJ1-5, with unresolved D. Germline lookup yields CDR1 LNHDA and CDR2 SQIVND (reference sequence). This CDR3 is 12 amino acids long. Deletions cut 5 bases from V and 15 bases from J, with 17 bases between. CDR3: CASSPTGGSGHF. As DNA, the CDR3 is TGTGCCAGTAGTCCCACTGGAGGGTCGGGGCATTTT.

The genes are TRBV7-8 and TRBJ2-3, with 9 bases fitting TRBD2. Germline loops: CDR1 SGHVS, CDR2 FQNEAQ. The CDR3 is 17 amino acids. Unmatched junction bases numbered 8, after V lost 2 bases and J lost 2 bases. CDR3 amino acids: CASSLSSSGGYTDTQYF. The CDR3 nucleotides read TGTGCCAGCAGCTTATCTAGTAGCGGGGGATACACAGATACGCAGTATTTT.

The rearrangement uses TRBV7-2 and TRBJ1-1, with D possibly TRBD1 on 5 matching bases. The CDR3 has 14 amino acids. The V gene's germline CDR1 is SGHTA and CDR2 FQGNSA. The V gene lost 1 base and the J gene lost 2 bases, with 8 bases spanning the gap. The CDR3: CASSLDRINTEAFF. CDR3 nucleotide sequence: TGTGCCAGCAGCTTAGACAGGATAAACACTGAAGCTTTCTTT.

As concerns this clone: One end of the junction does not line up with germline, which may come from a read error. The same CDR3 arises from other DNA sequences in this sample as well. The chain employs TRBV7-7 and TRBJ1-4; 7 positions match TRBD1. The germline gives CDR1 SSHAT, CDR2 FNYEAQ (reference sequence). The CDR3 runs 13 residues. This CDR3 is CASSLDRDEKLFF. The CDR3 DNA follows: TGTGCTAGCAGCTTAGACAGGGATGAAAAACTGTTTTTT.

The chain recombines TRBV5-4 with TRBJ1-2; 9 positions agree with TRBD1. The CDR3 sequence is 15 residues long. V trimming: 0 bases; J trimming: 6 bases; junction bases outside the gene matches: 6. Germline CDR1 is SGHNT and CDR2 is YYREEE (reference sequence). For the CDR3, the DNA is TGTGCCAGCAGCTTGGCGGGGACAGGGCCCGATGGCTACACCTTC. It yields the protein CASSLAGTGPDGYTF.